The clone carrying this TCR delta chain was recorded a few times. Its specificity is unknown. The junction departs from the called germline gene at one end, perhaps through a read error. These data come from a study of Vδ1+ human thymocytes. Germline CDR1 and CDR2: TSWWSYY and QGS. The CDR3 length is 15 residues. General study points: In the thymus, TRG and TRD repertoires looked highly polyclonal with Gaussian CDR3 lengths. Donors shared many TRG clonotypes but few TRD clonotypes.

Extracted RNA was reverse transcribed into cDNA. The CDR3 regions were amplified by multiplex PCR from V-gene primers to a constant-region primer. TCRdb reapplied CATT to the multiplex PCR reads. Altogether about 53,000 delta-chain clones are present, around 16% being singletons, with the ten largest covering under 0.5%. The TCR sequence derives from a girl in the first two years of life who had congenital heart surgery. The sample was Vdelta1+ gamma-delta thymocytes from the thymus. The subset is: FACS-sorted CD3+ TCRalphabeta- TCRVdelta1+ TCRVdelta2- thymocytes. The chain uses TRDV1 and TRDJ1, with a possible D match to TRDD3 (5 bases). The CDR3 here is CALGELMPHTDKLIF. In nucleotides, the CDR3 is TGCGCTCTTGGGGAACTGATGCCTCACACCGATAAACTCATCTTT.